What follows are 28 T cell receptor beta chains derived from one specimen sequenced in a study of blood T cells in healthy people across ages. A second PCR, run for roughly 6 to 11 cycles, used a sample-barcoded 5' primer plus a J-beta primer mix. MiXCR, run by TCRdb on the 5' RACE reads, gives a single entry per CDR3 protein. Of 600,000 to 800,000 distinct CDR3 sequences listed, 20% to 25% are singletons. Sequencing used blood. These receptor sequences come from a man in his 70s in good health.

The chain couples TRBV20-1 to TRBJ2-5; 7 bases agree with TRBD1. Trimming took 0 bases from V and 7 from J; bases not matched to a gene: 8. Germline CDR1 and CDR2: DFQATT and SNEGSKA (reference sequence). The CDR3 length is 14 residues. In nucleotides, the CDR3 is TGCAGTGCTAGAGATACCGACAGGGACGGGACCCAGTACTTC. Translating gives CSARDTDRDGTQYF.

This clonotype was counted only a few times. CDR3 coding DNA: TGTGCCAGTAGTATAGACTCTATCCAAGAGACCCAGTACTTC. Translation: CASSIDSIQETQYF. The chain links TRBV19 to TRBJ2-5; D is undetermined. V gave up 0 bases and J gave up 1 base, with 6 bases separating them. Germline lookup yields CDR1 LNHDA and CDR2 SQIVND (reference sequence). This CDR3 region has 14 residues.

This clonotype was recorded a few times. The J gene is TRBJ1-2, the V gene TRBV25-1, with TRBD1 as a possible D gene (6 bases). Germline CDR1 MGHDK, CDR2 SYGVNS. Trimming removed 6 bases from V and 3 bases from J, with 14 bases in between. This CDR3 contains 14 residues. The CDR3 loop reads CASSRGQGHYGYTF. The CDR3 nucleotides are TGTGCCAGCAGCCGAGGTCAGGGGCACTATGGCTACACCTTC.

This clonotype has only a few counts. This may be a read error, as it is one base from a much larger clone. The CDR3 DNA sequence: TGCGCCAGCAGCAACTTTGGGGGGGGCAAAAACATTCAGTGCTTC. This encodes CASSNFGGGKNIQCF. This rearrangement joins TRBV4-1 to TRBJ2-4; maybe TRBD2 (7 bases). CDR1 is MGHRA, CDR2 YSYEKL, per germline. The CDR3 totals 15 residues.

This clonotype showed up just a few times. The V gene is TRBV5-6, the J gene TRBJ2-1, with D tentatively TRBD2 (6 bases). Germline assignment: CDR1 SGHDT and CDR2 YYEEEE. The CDR3 is made up of 16 amino acids. Trimming took off 2 bases at V and 2 bases at J, with 14 bases between the two ends. The CDR3 protein is CASSFLAGLAYNEQFF. The CDR3 bases are TGTGCCAGCAGCTTCTTGGCGGGACTGGCCTACAATGAGCAGTTCTTC.

CDR3 DNA: TGTGCCAGCACACCGGGCGGAGGCTCCTACGAGCAGTACTTC. It yields the protein CASTPGGGSYEQYF. The rearrangement uses TRBV3-1 and TRBJ2-7, with D possibly matching TRBD2 (5 bases). The CDR3 runs 14 residues. Germline V gene data show CDR1 as LGHDT and CDR2 as YNNKEL (reference sequence). V was pared by 7 bases and J by 0 bases, with 13 bases between.

The J gene is TRBJ2-1, the V gene TRBV6-4, with 9 bases identical to TRBD2. Per germline, CDR1 MRHNA and CDR2 SNTAGT. V was clipped by 5 bases and J by 6 bases; unmatched bases: 5. This CDR3 spans 14 amino acids. As DNA, the CDR3 is TGTGCCAGCAGTCGGCGGGAGGGCCCCAATGAGCAGTTCTTC. Translated, it gives CASSRREGPNEQFF.

In this sample, this clonotype turned up once. The chain links TRBV9 to TRBJ2-2; TRBD2 matches 12 bases. This CDR3 is built from 16 residues. CDR1 is SGDLS, CDR2 YYNGEE, per germline. The V gene end was trimmed by 5 bases and the J gene end by 4 bases; junction bases not matched to a gene: 6. CDR3 sequence (DNA): TGTGCCAGCAGTCCTCTAGCGGGAGGGTTCACCGGGGAGCTGTTTTTT. It encodes CASSPLAGGFTGELFF.

This clonotype was picked up a small number of times. The chain combines TRBV11-2 with TRBJ1-6, with D possibly being TRBD1 (5 bases). Trimming shortened V by 5 bases and J by 7 bases, and 21 bases separated the two germline ends. The CDR3 has 17 amino acids. The germline gives CDR1 SGHAT, CDR2 FQNNGV. The DNA for the CDR3 is TGTGCCAGCAGCCCCTTGAACCGCGGACAAACCAATTCACCCCTCCACTTT. Residues: CASSPLNRGQTNSPLHF.

A few counts support this clonotype. The chain is built from TRBV20-1 and TRBJ2-7, with 7 bases fitting TRBD1. CDR1 and CDR2 from the germline V gene are DFQATT and SNEGSKA (reference sequence). This CDR3 spans 13 amino acids. Trimming removed 6 bases from V and 3 bases from J; junction bases left unmatched: 8. The CDR3 DNA sequence: TGCAGTGCCCCGGGACAGTCGCTCTACGAGCAGTACTTC. Protein sequence: CSAPGQSLYEQYF.

The rearrangement links TRBV28 to TRBJ2-5; 8 bases agree with TRBD2. The J call may be faulty, since TRBJ2-1 better matches the DNA end. The CDR3 runs 14 residues. Germline CDR1 MDHEN, CDR2 SYDVKM. The CDR3 DNA reads TGTGCCAGCAGCCCGGGAGGGACCATCAATGAGCAGTTCTTC. Its protein is CASSPGGTINEQFF.

V is TRBV6-4 and J is TRBJ2-3, with 8 bases fitting TRBD2. Trimming cost V 3 bases and J 2 bases; bases outside gene matches: 7. There are 16 residues in the CDR3. CDR1 and CDR2 from the germline V gene are MRHNA and SNTAGT. The DNA for the CDR3 is TGTGCCAGCAGTGAACGAGGACTAGCCACCACAGATACGCAGTATTTT. Protein product: CASSERGLATTDTQYF.

This clonotype was found a few times. V gene TRBV20-1 combines with J gene TRBJ2-1; D is perhaps TRBD2 (6 bases). This CDR3 is built from 16 residues. Trimming left V 2 bases short and J 8 bases short, with 22 bases between. Germline V gene data show CDR1 as DFQATT and CDR2 as SNEGSKA (reference sequence). CDR3 in amino acids: CSARPDPGLLNDEQFF. The CDR3 coding sequence is TGCAGTGCTAGACCGGATCCGGGACTCCTTAATGATGAGCAGTTCTTC.

This clonotype was found many times. J is TRBJ2-5 and V is TRBV7-8; D call uncertain. CDR1 and CDR2 (germline): SGHVS, FQNEAQ. This CDR3 spans 12 amino acids. V was pared by 5 bases and J by 2 bases, with 6 bases between. CDR3 nucleotide sequence: TGTGCCAGCAGCCTTCAACAAGAGACCCAGTACTTC. Residues: CASSLQQETQYF.

This chain joins TRBV7-8 and TRBJ2-1; D assignment may be TRBD1 or TRBD2 (5 bases each). The last part of the DNA fits TRBJ2-7 better; the J call may be wrong. The CDR3 extends over 13 amino acids. Germline values: CDR1 SGHVS, CDR2 FQNEAQ. Here the CDR3 DNA reads TGTGCCAGCAGCCCACGGGACGGTCACGAGCAGTACTTC. Its translation is CASSPRDGHEQYF.

This clonotype has just one count. The gene calls are TRBV20-1 and TRBJ1-3; 8 bases fit TRBD1. Germline CDR1 DFQATT, CDR2 SNEGSKA (reference sequence). The J segment lost 0 bases and the V segment lost 6 bases, leaving 7 bases of the junction unmatched. CDR3 length equals 15 residues. In DNA form, the CDR3 reads TGCAGTGCCCGGGCCGGGACAGGCTCTGGAAACACCATATATTTT. It codes for CSARAGTGSGNTIYF.

The chain has TRBV3-1 and TRBJ2-5; 14 nucleotides line up with TRBD2. The J call is doubtful: the DNA matches TRBJ2-1 better. CDR1 and CDR2 from the germline V gene are LGHDT and YNNKEL (reference sequence). The CDR3 totals 16 residues. In DNA form, the CDR3 reads TGTGCCAGCAGCCACAGACTAGCGGGAGGGCCCGGCGAGCAGTTCTTC. It specifies CASSHRLAGGPGEQFF.

In this sample, this clonotype turned up many times. V is TRBV6-1 and J is TRBJ2-1; D gene ambiguous. This CDR3 has 14 amino acids. Trimming took off 6 bases at V and 9 bases at J, with 18 bases between the two ends. Germline V lookup: CDR1 MNHNS, CDR2 SASEGT. The CDR3 DNA follows: TGTGCCAGCAGGGGGAACCAGAAAGGTGGTGAGCAGTTCTTC. This translates into CASRGNQKGGEQFF.

The gene calls are TRBV27 and TRBJ2-7; 7 nucleotides match TRBD1. Germline V CDR1 and CDR2: MNHEY, SMNVEV (reference sequence). Unmatched junction bases numbered 4, after V lost 2 bases and J lost 3 bases. There are 14 residues in the CDR3. The CDR3 protein is CASSLSGDSYEQYF. The CDR3 coding sequence is TGTGCCAGCAGTTTAAGTGGGGACAGCTACGAGCAGTACTTC.

In this sample, this clonotype turned up a few times. The chain recombines TRBV7-3 with TRBJ2-3; the D is unclear. This CDR3 has 13 amino acids. Per the germline V gene, CDR1 is SGHTA and CDR2 is FQGTGA. V lost 5 bases, J lost 5 bases, and 11 bases lay in between. For the CDR3, the DNA is TGTGCCAGCAGCCCCCAGGCCGGAGATACGCAGTATTTT. Encoded protein: CASSPQAGDTQYF.

This clonotype appeared a single time. The genes are TRBV7-9 and TRBJ2-7; 8 bases match TRBD1. Unmatched junction bases numbered 4, after V lost 1 base and J lost 5 bases. The CDR3 loop spans 14 amino acids. Germline loops: CDR1 SEHNR, CDR2 FQNEAQ (reference sequence). The CDR3 reads CASSLGDRRNEQYF. Written as DNA, the CDR3 is TGTGCCAGCAGCTTAGGGGACAGGCGTAACGAGCAGTACTTC.

In the case of this clonotype: Germline is not matched at one junction end, which may reflect a read error. The rearrangement links TRBV20-1 to TRBJ2-2, with 7 bases fitting TRBD2. The V gene's germline CDR1 is DFQATT and CDR2 SNEGSKA (reference sequence). The CDR3 runs 15 residues. The CDR3 nucleotides read TGTAGTGCCCCCGAATGGGAGGGCCGTAACGGGGAGCTGTTTTTT. Amino acids: CSAPEWEGRNGELFF.

This clonotype appeared a few times. The rearrangement links TRBV10-2 to TRBJ1-1; D call uncertain. From germline, CDR1 is WSHSY and CDR2 SAAADI. Trimming took 5 bases from V and 6 from J, leaving 13 bases between them. This CDR3 is 13 amino acids long. The CDR3 reads CASSLLFGAEAFF. In DNA form, the CDR3 reads TGCGCCAGCAGTCTACTTTTCGGCGCTGAAGCTTTCTTT.

This clonotype occurred a few times. This chain joins TRBV5-5 and TRBJ2-3; D is ambiguous. The CDR3 has 15 amino acids. Trimming pared 2 bases from V and 8 bases from J, leaving 18 bases between. The V gene's germline CDR1 is SGHKS and CDR2 YYEKEE (reference sequence). CDR3 amino acids: CASSLPSGLAVTQYF. The CDR3 bases are TGTGCCAGCAGCTTACCTTCCGGCCTCGCGGTTACGCAGTATTTT.

The chain employs TRBV5-5 and TRBJ2-1; possible D gene TRBD2, 6 bases. V was trimmed by 4 bases and J by 5 bases, leaving 13 bases between them. The CDR3 length is 14 residues. Germline values: CDR1 SGHKS, CDR2 YYEKEE (reference sequence). The CDR3, as DNA: TGTGCCAGCAGCCGAGGTTGGGGGGACAATGAGCAGTTCTTC. It encodes CASSRGWGDNEQFF.

V and J are TRBV5-1 and TRBJ2-5; D perhaps matches TRBD2 (6 bases). The better agreement between TRBJ2-1 and the DNA end casts doubt on the J call. The CDR3 sequence is 15 residues long. In germline, CDR1 is SGHRS, CDR2 YFSETQ. The chain's CDR3 is CASSFSGTLGNEQFF. CDR3 coding DNA: TGCGCCAGCAGTTTTTCCGGGACTTTGGGTAATGAGCAGTTCTTC.

The rearrangement joins TRBV12-3 or TRBV12-4 to TRBJ2-7, with 12 nucleotides matching TRBD2. The CDR3 totals 17 residues. The V segment lost 5 bases and the J segment 0 bases; nucleotides outside the gene matches: 8. CDR3 sequence: CASSPLGLAGTSYEQYF. The DNA of the CDR3 is TGTGCCAGCAGTCCCCTCGGACTAGCGGGGACCTCCTACGAGCAGTACTTC.

A few counts support this clonotype. The chain couples TRBV28 to TRBJ2-5; D call uncertain. Germline V gene sequence: CDR1 MDHEN, CDR2 SYDVKM. CDR3 size: 16 residues. Trimming removed 4 bases from V and 4 bases from J, with 19 bases in between. In DNA form, the CDR3 reads TGTGCCAGCAGTTCGAGTGCCGTATCCGTGAGAGAGACCCAGTACTTC. This translates into CASSSSAVSVRETQYF.